This TCR beta chain was identified in a study of molecular identifiers for immune sequencing clone quantification. Study summary: The replicate experiment used RNA from roughly 18,000 or 92,000 naive CD8 cells. This RNA was split into five aliquots, and four of them were sequenced.

Bulk TCR libraries used previously described methods and listed TCR primers. TCRdb re-called the PCR reads with MiXCR, one entry per CDR3 protein. The table includes about 640,000 distinct CDR3 sequences, just under 20% detected once. Overall study findings and caveats: More than 97% of effector molecules, versus under 1% of naive-cell molecules, belonged to clones above 20 RNA copies.

A CD8+CD4-CCR7+CD45RA+ phenotype served as the sorting definition for naive CD8 T cells. Ten or more counts support this clonotype. The antigen is not known. A junction end diverges from the germline sequence, so it may reflect a read error. The receptor's source is a human donor in good health. Some libraries in this study had Jurkat cell RNA spiked in. Input material: naive CD8+ T cells from blood, with Jurkat cell RNA spiked in. Subset: FACS-sorted CD8+CD4-CCR7+CD45RA+ naive T cells.

As DNA, the CDR3 is TGTGCTAGCAGCTTAAGCGAGGCCTACGAGCAGTACTTC. Encoded protein: CASSLSEAYEQYF. V usage is TRBV7-7 and J usage is TRBJ2-7; unclear D gene. The CDR3 has 13 residues. CDR1 and CDR2 from the germline V gene are SSHAT and FNYEAQ (reference sequence).